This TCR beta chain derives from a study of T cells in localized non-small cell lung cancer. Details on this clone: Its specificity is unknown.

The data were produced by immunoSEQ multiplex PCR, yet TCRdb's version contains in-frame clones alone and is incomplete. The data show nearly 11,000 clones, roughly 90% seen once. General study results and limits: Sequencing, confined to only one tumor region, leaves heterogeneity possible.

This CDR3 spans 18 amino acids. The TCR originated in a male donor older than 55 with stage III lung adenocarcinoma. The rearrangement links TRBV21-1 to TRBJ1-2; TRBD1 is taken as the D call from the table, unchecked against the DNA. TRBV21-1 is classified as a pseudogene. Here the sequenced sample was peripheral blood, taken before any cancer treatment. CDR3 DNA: TGTGCCAGCAGCAAAGCTTCCCGGACGACAGGGGCTCACGGTGGCTACACCTTC. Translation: CASSKASRTTGAHGGYTF.